The clone carrying this T cell receptor (beta chain) was detected only a few times. Its antigen is still unknown. The source of the sample is a study of response to subunit inactivated influenza vaccine. V lost 2 bases and J 2 bases, leaving 23 bases between the germline ends. The CDR3 has 18 amino acids. Germline loops: CDR1 SGHRS, CDR2 YFSETQ. Each CDR3 protein gets one entry after TCRdb re-called the RT-PCR reads with MiXCR. The sample consists of some 640,000 distinct CDR3 sequences, about 15% of them appearing once. Study results and caveats: Only a handful of new T cells, the authors suggested, are recruited with each seasonal influenza vaccination.

This receptor was identified in a man in his fifties who received an inactivated influenza vaccine. The specimen was PBMCs from blood, collected around 15 days before vaccination. The rearrangement joins TRBV5-1 to TRBJ2-7, with D possibly TRBD1 on 6 matching bases. CDR3 DNA: TGCGCCAGCAGCTTTCAACCCCCTTCTAACAGGGCCACCTACGAGCAGTACTTC. Translating it yields CASSFQPPSNRATYEQYF.